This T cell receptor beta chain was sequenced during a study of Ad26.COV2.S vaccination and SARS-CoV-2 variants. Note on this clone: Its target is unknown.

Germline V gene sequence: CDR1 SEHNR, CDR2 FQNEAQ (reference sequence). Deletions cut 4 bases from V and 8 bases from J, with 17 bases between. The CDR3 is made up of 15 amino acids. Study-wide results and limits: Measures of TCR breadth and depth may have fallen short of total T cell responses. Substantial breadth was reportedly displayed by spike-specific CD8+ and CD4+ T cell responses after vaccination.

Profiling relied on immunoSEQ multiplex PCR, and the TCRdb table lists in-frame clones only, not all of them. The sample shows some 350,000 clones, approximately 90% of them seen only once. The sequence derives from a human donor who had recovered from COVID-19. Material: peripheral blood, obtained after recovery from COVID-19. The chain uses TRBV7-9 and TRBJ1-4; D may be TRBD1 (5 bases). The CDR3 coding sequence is TGTGCCAGCAGCTCGTTAGACAAAGGGGTCGAAAAACTGTTTTTT. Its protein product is CASSSLDKGVEKLFF. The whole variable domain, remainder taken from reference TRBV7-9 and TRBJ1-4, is DTGVSQNPRHKITKRGQNVTFRCDPISEHNRLYWYRQTLGQGPEFLTYFQNEAQLEKSRLLSDRFSAERPKGSFSTLEIQRTEQGDSAMYLCASSSLDKGVEKLFFGSGTQLSVL.